These 8 T cell receptor beta chains share one sample of origin, sequenced in a study of T cells in tuberculosis listed by TCRdb under 2018. Library prep was done by the immunoSEQ multiplex PCR assay. As stored in TCRdb, this immuneACCESS dataset retains in-frame rearrangements with V and J assigned. A fraction of the clones does not appear; measured against another copy, unresolved V genes explain less than half of the discrepancy, and the remainder lacks a known reason. Within this sample are over 25,000 clones, with 85% to 90% of them counted one time only. Roughly 6.1% of the sample lies in the top ten. Sequenced material: PBMCs. The receptors come from a donor aged 10 to 29 with latent tuberculosis or without tuberculosis infection.

The chain employs TRBV7-9 and TRBJ1-2; D might be TRBD1 (5 bases). The CDR3 loop spans 13 amino acids. In germline, CDR1 is SEHNR, CDR2 FQNEAQ (reference sequence). Trimming pared 0 bases from V and 4 bases from J, leaving 6 bases between. The CDR3 bases are TGTGCCAGCAGCTTAGCGGGGCCCTATGGCTACACCTTC. It specifies CASSLAGPYGYTF.

V gene TRBV7-2 combines with J gene TRBJ2-5; 9 nucleotides line up with TRBD2. There are 14 residues in the CDR3. Trimming cost V 8 bases and J 5 bases; bases outside gene matches: 9. Looked up from germline, CDR1 is SGHTA and CDR2 is FQGNSA. The CDR3 protein is CASAIGTSWETQYF. CDR3 in DNA: TGTGCCAGCGCCATCGGGACTAGCTGGGAGACCCAGTACTTC.

The rearrangement links TRBV7-6 to TRBJ2-1; 10 bases match TRBD2. With 6 bases clipped from V and 1 base from J, the junction kept 6 bases outside the gene matches. The CDR3 runs 16 residues. Germline assignment: CDR1 SGHVS and CDR2 FNYEAQ. CDR3 sequence reads: CASRPLAGDSYNEQFF. The CDR3 bases are TGTGCCAGCAGGCCTCTAGCGGGGGATTCCTACAATGAGCAGTTCTTC.

V gene TRBV5-6 combines with J gene TRBJ1-5; TRBD1 matches 8 bases. J was trimmed by 2 bases and V by 4 bases; bases with no gene match: 5. Germline CDR1 is SGHDT and CDR2 is YYEEEE. There are 15 residues in the CDR3. CDR3 DNA: TGTGCCAGCAGCCCCAGGGGGCACGGCAATCAGCCCCAGCATTTT. Translating it yields CASSPRGHGNQPQHF.

This clone was observed a single time. The chain is built from TRBV7-9 and TRBJ1-1; D possibly corresponds to TRBD1 (5 bases). The CDR3 loop spans 13 amino acids. Trimming left V 2 bases short and J 1 base short, with 5 bases between. Germline CDR1 and CDR2: SEHNR and FQNEAQ (reference sequence). CDR3 bases: TGTGCCAGCAGCTTAACAGGGAACACTGAAGCTTTCTTT. Its protein product is CASSLTGNTEAFF.

The chain employs TRBV19 and TRBJ2-2, with 9 bases lining up with TRBD2. With V trimmed by 9 bases and J by 6 bases, 5 bases remained unmatched. The germline V gene has CDR1 LNHDA and CDR2 SQIVND (reference sequence). This CDR3 is built from 13 residues. The CDR3 reads CARVGTSPGELFF. DNA of the CDR3: TGTGCCAGAGTCGGGACTAGCCCCGGGGAGCTGTTTTTT. Full variable domain (remainder filled in from reference TRBV19 and TRBJ2-2): DGGITQSPKYLFRKEGQNVTLSCEQNLNHDAMYWYRQDPGQGLRLIYYSQIVNDFQKGDIAEGYSVSREKKESFPLTVTSAQKNPTAFYLCARVGTSPGELFFGEGSRLTVL.

The chain uses TRBV18 and TRBJ2-5, with D unclear. Germline CDR1 reads KGHSH; CDR2 reads LQKENI. This CDR3 contains 16 residues. Trimming stripped 3 bases from V and 3 bases from J, with 17 bases between. The DNA for the CDR3 is TGTGCCAGCTCACCCCCCCGTGGGCTAACCAAAGAGACCCAGTACTTC. Its protein product is CASSPPRGLTKETQYF.

The rearrangement links TRBV4-1 to TRBJ2-7; tentative D call: TRBD1 (7 bases). Between the trimmed V and J ends, which lost 2 bases and 3 bases, there was a span of 11 bases. Germline V lookup: CDR1 MGHRA, CDR2 YSYEKL. CDR3 length equals 14 residues. The CDR3 spells CASSQSQGGYEQYF. The CDR3 DNA follows: TGCGCCAGCAGCCAATCCCAGGGGGGCTACGAGCAGTACTTC.